The clone carrying this T cell receptor beta chain showed up many times. Time point specified: newly diagnosed GD, antithyroid drugs for less than 3 months. From RNA extracted from PBMCs, the TCR library was made. This sample is drawn from a study of regulatory T cells in long-lasting Graves disease. Assembly of TCR beta libraries relied on iRepertoire HTBI primers together with Arm-PCR of CDR3 regions. TCRdb reprocessed the multiplex PCR reads via MiXCR and lists one record per CDR3 protein. This table holds fewer than 350,000 distinct CDR3 sequences, 18% found once. This CDR3 is 14 amino acids long. Germline V gene sequence: CDR1 SGHVS, CDR2 FQNEAQ. Trimming cost V 1 base and J 8 bases, with 14 bases left between them.

The sample was peripheral blood mononuclear cells (PBMCs), taken at new diagnosis, from a patient treated with antithyroid drugs. This chain connects TRBV7-8 to TRBJ1-1; D is unresolved. The TCR comes from a female donor with Graves disease. CDR3 sequence: CASSLGHLPGEAFF. For the CDR3, the DNA is TGTGCCAGCAGCTTAGGGCACCTACCTGGAGAAGCTTTCTTT.